The clone carrying this TCR beta chain has only a few counts. CDR3 length equals 16 residues. With 4 bases clipped from V and 9 bases from J, the junction kept 15 bases outside the gene matches. CDR1 is SGHVT and CDR2 is SQSDAQ in the germline V gene. Some clones are missing from TCRdb's copy, which holds only in-frame ones; the method was immunoSEQ multiplex PCR. The sample carries about 15,000 clones, about 60% recorded once. The data were taken from a study of T cell repertoires in ileal Crohn's disease. On the study more broadly: Thiopurines (about twelve) or anti-TNF agents (18) were given postoperatively to about half.

The specimen sequenced was ileal tissue. V gene TRBV7-4 combines with J gene TRBJ2-1, with 7 nucleotides matching TRBD2. The TCR comes from an adult with Crohn's disease. CDR3 bases: TGTGCCAGCAGCTCTCGGACGGGAGATGGGAGGGGTGAGCAGTTCTTC. Amino acid sequence: CASSSRTGDGRGEQFF.